The T cell receptor beta chain under discussion was sequenced for a study of T cell repertoires in cytomegalovirus infection. About the study: CMV infection and matching HLA type were both indicated by public TCR beta signatures.

This clonotype occurred a few times. Antigen: not known. TCRdb passed the reads through MiXCR, listing each CDR3 protein once. The data contain about 52,000 distinct CDR3 sequences, roughly a fifth of them seen just once; the ten biggest clones take up around four fifths. The CDR3 runs 16 residues. Germline V CDR1 and CDR2: SEHNR, FQNEAQ (reference sequence). Between the trimmed V and J ends, which lost 5 bases and 0 bases, there was a span of 16 bases. The material sequenced was CD8+ T cells from cultured PBMCs, taken from culture after CMV antigen stimulation. This sequence was found in a human donor in good health (CMV status not recorded). Some clones in this sample may be carry-over from other donors' samples. The chain carries TRBV7-9 and TRBJ1-1; possibly TRBD1 for D (5 bases). The CDR3 coding sequence is TGTGCCAGCAGCCCCCCAAGGGGCACCGTGAACACTGAAGCTTTCTTT. Translation: CASSPPRGTVNTEAFF.